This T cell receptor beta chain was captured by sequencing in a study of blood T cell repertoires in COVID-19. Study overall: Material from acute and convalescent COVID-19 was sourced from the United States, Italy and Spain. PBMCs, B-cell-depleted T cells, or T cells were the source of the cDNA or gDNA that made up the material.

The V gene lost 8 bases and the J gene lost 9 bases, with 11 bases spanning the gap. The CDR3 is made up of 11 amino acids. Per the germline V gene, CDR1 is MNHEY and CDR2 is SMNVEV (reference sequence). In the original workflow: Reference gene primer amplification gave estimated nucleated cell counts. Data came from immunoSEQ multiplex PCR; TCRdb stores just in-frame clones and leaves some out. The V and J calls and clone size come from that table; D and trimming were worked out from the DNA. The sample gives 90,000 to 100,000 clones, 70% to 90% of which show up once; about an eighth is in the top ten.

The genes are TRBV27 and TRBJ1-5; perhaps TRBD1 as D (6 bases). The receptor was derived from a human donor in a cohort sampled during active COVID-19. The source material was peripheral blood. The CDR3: CASGLGGPQHF. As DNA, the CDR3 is TGTGCCAGCGGACTAGGGGGGCCCCAGCATTTT.